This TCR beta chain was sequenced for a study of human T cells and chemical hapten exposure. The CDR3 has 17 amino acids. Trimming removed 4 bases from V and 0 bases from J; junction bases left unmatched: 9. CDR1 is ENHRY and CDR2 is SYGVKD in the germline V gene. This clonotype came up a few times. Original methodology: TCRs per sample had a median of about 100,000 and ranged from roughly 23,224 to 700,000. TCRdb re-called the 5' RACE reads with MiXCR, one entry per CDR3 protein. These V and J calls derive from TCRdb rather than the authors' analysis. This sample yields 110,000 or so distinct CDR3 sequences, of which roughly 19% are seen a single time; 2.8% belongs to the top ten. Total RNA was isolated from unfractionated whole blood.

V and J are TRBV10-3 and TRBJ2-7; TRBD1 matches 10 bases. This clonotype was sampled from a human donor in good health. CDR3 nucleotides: TGTGCCATCAGTGGCAGGGACAGGGGATTAAGCTCCTACGAGCAGTACTTC. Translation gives CAISGRDRGLSSYEQYF.